The 9 T cell receptor beta chains given below trace back to one sample, sequenced in a study of T cell responses to AZD1222 COVID-19 vaccine. Assay: immunoSEQ multiplex PCR; the TCRdb copy retains only in-frame clones and omits some. The table has around 110,000 clones, 80% to 85% seen once. The sample consisted of peripheral blood, taken on day 0 of AZD1222 vaccination. All receptors derive from an adult in good health.

The rearrangement joins TRBV7-2 to TRBJ2-7; possibly TRBD1 for D (5 bases). CDR3 length equals 16 residues. Trimming removed 2 bases from V and 0 bases from J, with 14 bases in between. Per the germline V gene, CDR1 is SGHTA and CDR2 is FQGNSA. The CDR3 DNA reads TGTGCCAGCAGCTTATGGGGAAGGGGCTCCTCCTACGAGCAGTACTTC. It codes for CASSLWGRGSSYEQYF.

This CDR3 reads CASSWVGTGGNSPLHF. The CDR3, as DNA: TGTGCCAGCAGCTGGGTGGGGACAGGGGGCAATTCACCCCTCCACTTT. V usage is TRBV7-2 and J usage is TRBJ1-6; 12 bases fit TRBD1. After removal of 4 bases from V and 7 bases from J, the junction contained 5 bases not matched to a gene. CDR3 length: 16 residues. CDR1 SGHTA and CDR2 FQGNSA come from the germline V gene. Full variable domain (missing parts from reference TRBV7-2 and TRBJ1-6): GAGVSQSPSNKVTEKGKDVELRCDPISGHTALYWYRQSLGQGLEFLIYFQGNSAPDKSGLPSDRFSAERTGGSVSTLTIQRTQQEDSAVYLCASSWVGTGGNSPLHFGNGTRLTVT.

The rearrangement joins TRBV28 to TRBJ2-7, with D perhaps assigned TRBD1 or TRBD2 (5 bases each). V was pared by 3 bases and J by 6 bases, with 15 bases between. The CDR3 consists of 14 residues. Germline assignment: CDR1 MDHEN and CDR2 SYDVKM. The CDR3 DNA sequence: TGTGCCAGCAGTTTCGGGACCAGGAAAGCCGAGCAGTACTTC. Its protein is CASSFGTRKAEQYF.

The chain links TRBV24-1 to TRBJ2-6, with D maybe TRBD2 (6 bases). The length of the CDR3 is 16 residues. With 4 bases removed from V and 2 bases from J, the gap between germline ends came to 11 bases. CDR1 is KGHDR and CDR2 is SFDVKD in the germline V gene. The CDR3 nucleotides are TGTGCCACCAGTGAGCTGGGGGGAACTGGGGCCAACGTCCTGACTTTC. Protein sequence: CATSELGGTGANVLTF.

The chain uses TRBV6-5 and TRBJ1-5; 7 bases map to TRBD1. With V trimmed by 5 bases and J by 4 bases, 2 bases remained unmatched. The CDR3 sequence is 13 residues long. CDR1 MNHEY and CDR2 SVGAGI come from the germline V gene. The CDR3 region is CASSQQGNQPQHF. In DNA form, the CDR3 reads TGTGCCAGCAGTCAACAGGGGAATCAGCCCCAGCATTTT.

The chain recombines TRBV6-5 with TRBJ1-1, with 9 bases lining up with TRBD1. The CDR3 totals 12 residues. V gave up 5 bases and J gave up 11 bases; unmatched junction bases: 6. Germline CDR1 and CDR2: MNHEY and SVGAGI. For the CDR3, the DNA is TGTGCCAGCAGTCTACAGGGGGCGCGGGCTTTCTTT. This gives the protein CASSLQGARAFF.

This clone was picked up one time. This sequence joins TRBV9 and TRBJ2-1, with 11 bases fitting TRBD2. Trimming took 4 bases from V and 1 from J; bases not matched to a gene: 7. The germline V gene has CDR1 SGDLS and CDR2 YYNGEE. The CDR3 contains 17 residues. The CDR3 bases are TGTGCCAGCAGCCTCGGACTAGCGGGCAAGTCCTACAATGAGCAGTTCTTC. This sequence encodes CASSLGLAGKSYNEQFF.

The CDR3 bases are TGTGCCTACGGGATTAATGAAAAACTGTTTTTT. It encodes CAYGINEKLFF. V usage is TRBV30 and J usage is TRBJ1-4; D is uncertain. Trimming stripped 7 bases from V and 4 bases from J, with 7 bases between. The germline V gene encodes CDR1 GTSNPN and CDR2 SVGIG (reference sequence). The CDR3 runs to 11 residues.

The genes are TRBV29-1 and TRBJ2-7; 11 nucleotides line up with TRBD1. Per the germline V gene, CDR1 is SQVTM and CDR2 is ANQGSEA. The CDR3 contains 12 residues. Trimming cost V 6 bases and J 9 bases; bases outside gene matches: 7. The CDR3 nucleotides are TGCAGCGTCCGGGACAGGGGGGTCCTGCAGTACTTC. Translation gives CSVRDRGVLQYF.